The present entry profiles one TCR beta chain with its context. The antigen is unknown. The source of the sample is a study of cytomegalovirus exposure and HLA in healthy donors. Trimming shortened V by 0 bases and J by 6 bases, and 10 bases separated the two germline ends. The CDR3 covers 13 residues. Germline CDR1 SGHRS, CDR2 YFSETQ. Primers for the PCR totalled 60 Vbeta and 13 Jbeta. This table comes from immunoSEQ multiplex PCR, and its TCRdb copy is limited to in-frame clones, with some not included. The repertoire has approximately 110,000 clones, roughly 76% of them found once; the top ten carry approximately 13%. General study results and limits: A likely sequencing artifact accounted for one observed cluster of highly shared sequence variants.

The genes are TRBV5-1 and TRBJ2-7; D is possibly TRBD2 (6 bases). The receptor was derived from an older woman in good health and CMV-seropositive. Material: PBMCs. The CDR3 region has the DNA TGCGCCAGCAGCTTGGAGCTAGCGCTCGAGCAGTACTTC. Protein: CASSLELALEQYF.